The rows below give T cell receptor beta chains drawn from one sample of a study of blood T cells in healthy people across ages. Each CDR3 protein gets one entry after TCRdb re-called the 5' RACE reads with MiXCR. This sample carries hundreds of thousands of distinct CDR3 sequences, about 30% of them seen once, and the ten largest clones take roughly 14%. Material for sequencing was blood. The receptors shown here come from a woman at least 80 years old in good health. The CDR3 runs from the conserved cysteine through the conserved F or W. Each record gives: J gene, clone size, V gene, D gene, CDR3 DNA, CDR3 protein. D genes are given only for firm matches. Expanded clones are given a class, and other clones once, few, many or no size at all.

TRBJ1-3 NA TRBV3-1 NA TGTGCCAGCAGCCAAGAATCAAAGCTCGGAAACACCATATATTTT CASSQESKLGNTIYF
TRBJ2-7 many TRBV7-3 TRBD1 TGTGCCAGCAGCCGAACGGGACAGGGGTACGGGGGCTACGAGCAGTACTTC CASSRTGQGYGGYEQYF
TRBJ2-3 many TRBV20-1 NA TGCAGTGCTAGAGTCTCGGACTACTCTCCAGATACGCAGTATTTT CSARVSDYSPDTQYF
TRBJ2-7 NA TRBV18 NA TGTGCCAGCTCACCATTCCTGGAGGACGAGCAGTACTTC CASSPFLEDEQYF
TRBJ2-7 NA TRBV20-1 NA TGCAGTGCTCCCGAGGGGCGGCGGTACGAGCAGTACTTC CSAPEGRRYEQYF
TRBJ2-1 NA TRBV7-3 NA TGTGCCAGCAGCGCCAGGGGCCCCTACAATGAGCAGTTCTTC CASSARGPYNEQFF
TRBJ1-4 few TRBV10-3 NA TGTGCCATCAGTGATGATCAGGTGGAAAAACTGTTTTTT CAISDDQVEKLFF
TRBJ1-6 few TRBV6-1 NA TGTGCCAGCAGTGACGGGGGGAGGAAGACCCTCCACTTT CASSDGGRKTLHF
TRBJ1-2 many TRBV18 TRBD1 TGTGCCAGCTCACCGGTTGACAGGGCCGGCTATGGCTACACCTTC CASSPVDRAGYGYTF
TRBJ1-2 NA TRBV30 NA TGTGCCTGGAGTGTTGGACAGACGGGCTACACCTTC CAWSVGQTGYTF
TRBJ2-7 many TRBV5-1 TRBD1 TGCGCCAGCAGCTTAGGACAGGGGTACGACGAGCAGTACTTC CASSLGQGYDEQYF
TRBJ1-2 few TRBV9 TRBD1 TGTGCCAGCAGTGATCCGGGACAGGGGTCGACCTATGGCTACACCTTC CASSDPGQGSTYGYTF
TRBJ1-2 many TRBV29-1 TRBD1 TGCAGCGTTGAAAGGGGGGCAGGGGGAAACTATGGCTACACCTTC CSVERGAGGNYGYTF
TRBJ2-1 NA TRBV7-3 TRBD2 TGTGCCAACAGCCCTAGCGGGGGGGCTAGCAATGAGCAGTTCTTC CANSPSGGASNEQFF
TRBJ2-1 many TRBV2 NA TGTGCCAGCAGTTACAAATTCAGGGATCGCCCATACAATGAGCAGTTCTTC CASSYKFRDRPYNEQFF
TRBJ2-5 many TRBV6-5 NA TGTGCCAGCAGTTACGGGTCCCCAAAAGAGACCCAGTACTTC CASSYGSPKETQYF
TRBJ2-3 many TRBV6-2/TRBV6-3 NA TGTGCCAGCAGCCAATCGGGGGTACCCGGGACGCAGTATTTT CASSQSGVPGTQYF
TRBJ2-7 many TRBV28 NA TGTGCCAGCAGTTTTAAGGGAGGTCGTCGCGAGCAGTACTTC CASSFKGGRREQYF
TRBJ2-5 NA TRBV6-1 NA TGTGCCAGCAGCCATCGGTACTTC CASSHRYF
TRBJ2-1 many TRBV20-1 NA TGCAGTGCTTTGGGTGGGCGGGGGCAGAATGAGCAGTTCTTC CSALGGRGQNEQFF
TRBJ2-6 NA TRBV7-9 TRBD2 TGTGCCAGCAGCCGGGGGGGGATCACTGGGGCCAACGTCCTGACTTTC CASSRGGITGANVLTF
TRBJ2-4 many TRBV10-2 NA TGCGCCAGCAGTTTGGGGGATTCAAACATTCAGTACTTC CASSLGDSNIQYF
TRBJ1-5 NA TRBV5-5 NA TGTGCCAGCACCCGCGATTCCCGCAATCAGCCCCAGCATTTT CASTRDSRNQPQHF